Given below is one TCR beta chain in context. No antigen is known for it. This entry is derived from a study of T cell repertoires in cytomegalovirus infection. Looked up from germline, CDR1 is DFQATT and CDR2 is SNEGSKA (reference sequence). CDR3 length: 14 residues. Trimming stripped 2 bases from V and 3 bases from J, with 11 bases between. TCRdb reprocessed the reads via MiXCR and lists one record per CDR3 protein. Of about 770,000 distinct CDR3 sequences in the sample, about 27% are singletons; the top ten hold approximately 14%. The gene calls are TRBV20-1 and TRBJ2-1; D not certain. This receptor was identified in a human donor in good health (CMV status not recorded). Some clones in this sample may be carry-over from other donors' samples. Sequences were derived from cultured CD8+ T cells from PBMCs, sampled from culture after CMV antigen stimulation. This CDR3 reads CSARSQAYYNEQFF. CDR3 DNA: TGCAGTGCTAGAAGTCAGGCTTACTACAATGAGCAGTTCTTC.